This entry describes one T cell receptor (beta chain). Its antigen is unknown. Per-base qualities were not stored, and no clone one base away is much larger. The immunoSEQ Assay, a bias-controlled multiplex PCR, was used to amplify TCRbeta CDR3 regions from genomic DNA. The original methods were these. The number of nucleated cells in each sample was estimated from the amplification of reference gene primers within the assay. To quantify the absolute abundance of each unique TCRbeta CDR3 rearrangement, sequence reads were collapsed and filtered. For each sample, productive Simpson clonality was calculated as the square root of Simpson's diversity index over productive rearrangements. TCRdb holds this immuneACCESS table with in-frame rearrangements only. Some clones are missing; in checked studies, unresolved V genes explain under half, and the rest has no known cause. The V and J calls and clone size come from that table; D and trimming were worked out from the DNA. Across this sample there are 200,000 to 250,000 clones, with over 80% seen only once. 1.2% of the sample rests with the top ten.

These data are taken from a study of blood T cell repertoires in COVID-19 (TCRdb year 2020). Background on the whole study: Collaborator samples came from the United States, Italy and Spain and covered acute and convalescent phases of COVID-19. The prospective study material was composed of cDNA or gDNA derived from T cells, B-cell-depleted T cells, or PBMCs. Deeply sampled blood TCRbeta repertoires from subjects exposed to, actively infected with, or recovered from COVID-19 were included in the dataset. A freely available public database, intended as a resource for researchers studying the immune response to SARS-CoV-2, is where the repertoires were released. Samples were obtained from the ongoing ImmuneRACE study (first 160 participants) and from 1,200 or so subjects provided by 6 global collaborators. A de-identified subject ID, COVID-19 status, age in years and sex were almost always included in the sample metadata. HLA class I and class II types, where available, came from metadata supplied by the sample provider rather than from assay-based typing.

What the study reported, not specific to this receptor: The quantity of clinical and demographic metadata differed by source and by participant and was supplied without curation.

The CDR3, cysteine through phenylalanine, is 16 amino acids long. CDR3 DNA is the only sequence kept; it has 48 bases, read in frame from the first base. V loses 8 bases of germline sequence and J loses 2 bases, and the interval between the two ends is 18 bases. The germline V gene yields MDHEN for CDR1 and SYDVKM for CDR2. In the prospective study, participants were about 18 to 100 years old, resided in approximately 25 geographic areas of the United States, and were enrolled through a virtual design. In the prospective study, participants were assigned to cohorts based on the clinical history participants reported in a screening survey and a study questionnaire. Recovered participants in ImmuneRACE Cohort 3 were defined as having two consecutive negative NP/OP PCR tests, clearance from a healthcare professional, or resolution of symptoms. In the prospective study, whole blood, serum and a nasopharyngeal or oropharyngeal swab were collected from each participant by mobile phlebotomists. Participants in the prospective study had the option to provide additional blood draws and questionnaires over an approximately 2-month period. Before DNA extraction, blood samples from the prospective study were shipped at room temperature or frozen.

The receptor comes from a man younger than 40 who had recovered from COVID-19. The rearrangement joined TRBV28 to TRBJ1-4; a weak D assignment points to TRBD1 (6 bases agree). The sequenced sample was PBMCs or T cells enriched from blood (not recorded which). CDR3 reads: CASLYRVGSTNEKLFF. The nucleotides are TGTGCCAGCCTCTACAGGGTTGGTTCGACTAATGAAAAACTGTTTTTT.